A selection of T cell receptor beta chains follows, all from one sample in a study of tumor-infiltrating lymphocytes in oesophageal squamous cell carcinoma. One entry per CDR3 protein results from TCRdb running MiXCR on the PCR reads. In the table there are 10,000 to 12,000 distinct CDR3 sequences, approximately 64% of which are singletons. The sequenced material came from esophageal tumor tissue. Receptors originate from a female donor with esophageal squamous cell carcinoma. The CDR3 runs from the conserved cysteine through the conserved F or W. Each record gives: V gene, J gene, CDR3 protein.

TRBV27	TRBJ2-4	CASSRQGRLAKNIQYF
TRBV28	TRBJ2-2	CASSKREGRTGELFF
TRBV7-6	TRBJ2-3	CASSLSRAGERRRWDTQYF
TRBV7-9	NA	CASSLSQGGYGYTF
TRBV7-8	TRBJ1-5	CASSLEGGSNQPQHF
TRBV27	TRBJ1-1	CASSLLGTWEDTEAFF
TRBV7-8	NA	CASSIKGPPGVEQFF
TRBV7-3	TRBJ2-3	CASSLTVLAGLSYTDTQYF
TRBV20-1	TRBJ2-3	CSARKASPDTQYF
TRBV6-5	NA	CASSGREGGYRNTEAFF
TRBV7-8	NA	CASSSPYIGLALDEQFF
TRBV6-1	TRBJ2-1	CATTLASSYNEQFF
TRBV7-9	TRBJ2-7	CASSLSGDEQYF
TRBV7-4	NA	CASSLGKGSYEQYF
TRBV7-8	TRBJ2-2	CAIPGGLAGGPYTGELFF
TRBV27	TRBJ2-5	CASSYNGETQYF
TRBV9	NA	CASSVGGNVAGVYEQYF
TRBV12-3/TRBV12-4	TRBJ2-3	CASSPRDVSSSTDTQYF
TRBV5-1	TRBJ2-1	CASSWTGSNEQFF
TRBV7-2	TRBJ1-2	CASSLAGPYGYTF
TRBV28	TRBJ2-1	CASSLEYNEQFF
TRBV7-6	TRBJ2-3	CASSLVGTNPLTDTQYF